This TCR beta chain came from a study of cytomegalovirus exposure and HLA in healthy donors. Points from the study as a whole: Most TCR sequences were uncommon, yet certain public TCRs appeared in many donors. Per a prior analysis, the majority of TCR beta V segments were productive roughly 87% or roughly 30% of the time. An analysis that came later showed most CMV-associated TCR beta chains appearing HLA-restricted. A later analysis showed HLA-associated TCR beta chains outstripping equally common others in clonal expansion.

In the case of this clone: Antigen unknown.

V lost 6 bases and J lost 2, with 11 bases in between. Germline V gene data show CDR1 as MDHEN and CDR2 as SYDVKM. The CDR3 length is 14 residues. The PCR contained 60 Vbeta and 13 Jbeta primers. Profiling relied on immunoSEQ multiplex PCR, and the TCRdb table lists in-frame clones only, not all of them. The sample includes approximately 150,000 clones, roughly 80% seen only once; the top ten take about 5.6%. The source of this sequence is a man aged 25-45 years in good health and CMV-seropositive. Specimen: PBMCs. The chain combines TRBV28 with TRBJ1-5; D ambiguous. The CDR3 protein is CASSPEYRNQPQHF. The CDR3 DNA reads TGTGCCAGCAGCCCGGAGTATCGCAATCAGCCCCAGCATTTT.